These T cell receptor beta chains were read from a single sample in a study of blood T cell repertoires in COVID-19. Repertoires were generated with immunoSEQ multiplex PCR, while TCRdb's copy carries only in-frame clones and drops some. The table includes roughly 200,000 clones, just over 85% detected once. Sample: PBMCs or T cells enriched from blood (not recorded which). The receptors derive from a middle-aged woman with acute COVID-19. CDR3s include the opening cysteine and the closing phenylalanine or tryptophan. Each record gives: D gene, CDR3 length, clone size, V gene, J gene, CDR3 DNA, CDR3 protein. A D gene is named only where the DNA matches it firmly. Not all rows give a size; the values are once, few, many and, for expanded clones, a class.

D: NA
length: 15
size: NA
V: TRBV5-1
J: TRBJ2-3
DNA: TGCGCCAGCAGCACGGCGAGAGTAGAGGTTGGAACGCAGTATTTT
CDR3: CASSTARVEVGTQYF

D: TRBD1
length: 16
size: once
V: TRBV5-5
J: TRBJ1-6
DNA: TGTGCCAGCAGCGGGGGGACAGGAGCCTATAATTCACCCCTCCACTTT
CDR3: CASSGGTGAYNSPLHF

D: TRBD1
length: 16
size: NA
V: TRBV7-2
J: TRBJ2-3
DNA: TGTGCCAGCAGCTTAGTTGCGGCAGGGGGTCAGGAGACGCAGTATTTT
CDR3: CASSLVAAGGQETQYF

D: TRBD2
length: 14
size: NA
V: TRBV24-1
J: TRBJ2-1
DNA: TGTGCCACCGGGACTAGCGGGAGTAACAATGAGCAGTTCTTC
CDR3: CATGTSGSNNEQFF

D: NA
length: 14
size: NA
V: TRBV19
J: TRBJ1-2
DNA: TGTGCCAGTAGTATAAACAGCGGGTTCTATGGCTACACCTTC
CDR3: CASSINSGFYGYTF

D: NA
length: 14
size: NA
V: TRBV30
J: TRBJ2-3
DNA: TGTGCCTGGAGTGTAGGCGGGGTTACAGATACGCAGTATTTT
CDR3: CAWSVGGVTDTQYF

D: NA
length: 13
size: NA
V: TRBV2
J: TRBJ2-1
DNA: TGTGCCAGCTCGAGGGCGGCATACAATGAGCAGTTCTTC
CDR3: CASSRAAYNEQFF

D: TRBD1
length: 15
size: once
V: TRBV5-1
J: TRBJ2-5
DNA: TGCGCCAGCAGCTTGCGACAGGGGGCAGTGGAGACCCAGTACTTC
CDR3: CASSLRQGAVETQYF

D: NA
length: 15
size: NA
V: TRBV5-5
J: TRBJ1-1
DNA: TGTGCCAGCAGCTTGGCTATACAGGCCGTCACTGAAGCTTTCTTT
CDR3: CASSLAIQAVTEAFF

D: NA
length: 14
size: NA
V: TRBV9
J: TRBJ1-1
DNA: TGTGCCAGCAGCCCTCAGGGAGGGAACACTGAAGCTTTCTTT
CDR3: CASSPQGGNTEAFF

D: TRBD2
length: 17
size: NA
V: TRBV5-1
J: TRBJ2-5
DNA: TGCGCCAGCAGCGCCACGTTGGGACTAGCGGGAGAAGAGACCCAGTACTTC
CDR3: CASSATLGLAGEETQYF

D: NA
length: 14
size: NA
V: TRBV3-1/TRBV3-2
J: TRBJ1-1
DNA: TGTGCCAGCAGCCAAGGTTTACAAAACACTGAAGCTTTCTTT
CDR3: CASSQGLQNTEAFF

D: NA
length: 16
size: NA
V: TRBV2
J: TRBJ2-3
DNA: TGTGCCAGCAGAAAGGGGGGGGCCTTTGTCACAGATACGCAGTATTTT
CDR3: CASRKGGAFVTDTQYF

D: NA
length: 12
size: few
V: TRBV3-1/TRBV3-2
J: TRBJ2-7
DNA: TGTGCCAGCAGCCAAAGCAACTACGAGCAGTACTTC
CDR3: CASSQSNYEQYF

D: NA
length: 15
size: NA
V: TRBV5-7
J: TRBJ1-5
DNA: TGTGCCAGCAGCAAAAAGAGGAGGGTTGGTCAGCCCCAGCATTTT
CDR3: CASSKKRRVGQPQHF

D: NA
length: 14
size: NA
V: TRBV5-1
J: TRBJ2-3
DNA: TGCGCCAGCAGCTTGGGGACACAGACAGATACGCAGTATTTT
CDR3: CASSLGTQTDTQYF

D: NA
length: 15
size: NA
V: TRBV18
J: TRBJ2-5
DNA: TGTGCCAGCTCACCGCAACCCACGGGACAAGAGACCCAGTACTTC
CDR3: CASSPQPTGQETQYF

D: TRBD2
length: 18
size: NA
V: TRBV5-5
J: TRBJ2-2
DNA: TGTGCCAGCGGAGGGGGGCTAGCGGGAGGTTGGAGCACCGGGGAGCTGTTTTTT
CDR3: CASGGGLAGGWSTGELFF